These 32 T cell receptor beta chains were sequenced from one sample in a study of Graves' ophthalmopathy and Graves' hyperthyroidism. For repertoire sequencing, the TCR beta CDR3 regions were amplified from RNA transcripts. An initial RT-PCR round employing HTBI primers preceded a second-round multiplex PCR. TCRdb processed the multiplex PCR reads anew with MiXCR; each CDR3 protein has one entry. This sample carries over 650,000 distinct CDR3 sequences, about 41% of them seen once, and the ten largest clones take about 3.3%. Sequenced material: peripheral blood. The receptors were sampled from an adult man with Graves' ophthalmopathy.

As concerns this clonotype: This sequence is one base from a far larger clone and is likely a read error. The chain combines TRBV7-7 with TRBJ2-5; TRBD2 is a possible D gene (7 bases). The CDR3 is made up of 13 amino acids. The germline gives CDR1 SSHAT, CDR2 FNYEAQ (reference sequence). CDR3 residues: CASSLRGGYEHYF. The CDR3 DNA is TGTGCTAGCAGCTTAAGGGGGGGGTACGAGCACTACTTC.

This clonotype was found many times. The chain carries TRBV24-1 and TRBJ1-1; D is undetermined. This CDR3 region has 13 residues. V lost 5 bases to trimming and J lost 3 bases, with 9 bases between them. Germline V gene lookup returns CDR1 KGHDR and CDR2 SFDVKD. The CDR3 sequence: CATSVGEDTEAFF. The DNA for the CDR3 is TGTGCCACCAGTGTTGGGGAAGACACTGAAGCTTTCTTT.

This chain connects TRBV5-8 to TRBJ1-2; the D is unclear. The CDR3 length is 15 residues. Germline V gives CDR1 SGHTS, CDR2 YDEGEE. Trimming removed 3 bases at V and 6 bases at J, with 18 bases between. The CDR3 loop is CASSWGGPVVDGYTF. CDR3 nucleotide sequence: TGTGCCAGCAGCTGGGGAGGACCGGTCGTTGATGGCTACACCTTC.

This chain uses TRBV7-3 with TRBJ2-2; 7 bases match TRBD1. Per the germline V gene, CDR1 is SGHTA and CDR2 is FQGTGA. Unmatched junction bases numbered 10, after V lost 8 bases and J lost 4 bases. The CDR3 loop spans 15 amino acids. The CDR3 coding sequence is TGTGCCAGCGGGACACCGGGACAGAGCACCGGGGAGCTGTTTTTT. Translated: CASGTPGQSTGELFF.

With respect to this clonotype: This may be a read error, as it is one base from a much larger clone. The CDR3 DNA is TGTGCCAGCGGTTACACACAGGGGGCTGGTGGCTACACCTTC. Its protein is CASGYTQGAGGYTF. The chain has TRBV6-5 and TRBJ1-2, with 9 nucleotides matching TRBD1. Germline-derived CDR1 and CDR2 are MNHEY and SVGAGI. The CDR3 consists of 14 residues.

This clonotype was seen ten or more times. The junction shows a germline mismatch at one end, possibly a read error. The rearrangement links TRBV5-1 to TRBJ1-1; possible D gene TRBD1, 5 bases. Germline V gene data show CDR1 as SGHRS and CDR2 as YFSETQ. CDR3 size: 13 residues. DNA for the CDR3: TGTGCCAGCAGCTTAGGGACGAACACTGAAGCTTTCTTT. Residues: CASSLGTNTEAFF.

This clonotype occurred many times. One junction end does not reproduce the germline sequence, and a read error may be involved. The chain uses TRBV5-1 and TRBJ1-1, with 9 positions matching TRBD1. Germline lookup yields CDR1 SGHRS and CDR2 YFSETQ. The CDR3 is made up of 14 amino acids. Here the CDR3 reads CASSIQGANTEAFF. The CDR3 nucleotides read TGTGCCAGTAGTATACAGGGGGCGAACACTGAAGCTTTCTTT.

This clonotype has just a few counts. V and J are TRBV11-2 and TRBJ1-4; D is unclear. This CDR3 region has 14 residues. Germline V gene data show CDR1 as SGHAT and CDR2 as FQNNGV. V dropped 8 bases and J dropped 2 bases, with 12 bases sitting between them. The CDR3 DNA follows: TGTGCCAGCGCCCAAGGGTTCACTAATGAAAAACTGTTTTTT. Protein: CASAQGFTNEKLFF.

A note on this clonotype: A much larger clone sits a single nucleotide away, making a read error possible. The chain employs TRBV9 and TRBJ1-2, with D perhaps matching TRBD1 (6 bases). The germline V gene encodes CDR1 SGDLS and CDR2 YYNGEE. V gave up 0 bases and J gave up 8 bases, with 26 bases separating them. The CDR3 totals 18 residues. The CDR3 nucleotides read TGTGCCAGCAGCGTAGGGGGCAGGGGTCCCGCTGAACCTATCGGCTACACCTTC. Encoded protein: CASSVGGRGPAEPIGYTF.

This clonotype was seen only once. Sequence at one end of the junction differs from germline and may be a read error. The V gene is TRBV7-2, the J gene TRBJ1-2; perhaps TRBD1 as D (5 bases). Germline V lookup: CDR1 SGHTA, CDR2 FQGNSA. The CDR3 sequence is 16 residues long. The CDR3 bases are TGTGCCACCAGCTTAAGTTTGGCAGGGAGGAACTATGGCTACACCTTC. This gives the protein CATSLSLAGRNYGYTF.

The chain is built from TRBV2 and TRBJ2-5; 7 bases agree with TRBD1. CDR1 is SNHLY and CDR2 is FYNNEI in the germline V gene. This CDR3 is built from 13 residues. The CDR3 loop is CASLETGRETQYF. Written as DNA, the CDR3 is TGTGCAAGCCTCGAGACAGGGCGGGAGACCCAGTACTTC.

This clonotype was detected many times. V is TRBV7-9 and J is TRBJ2-5; D not resolved. This CDR3 is 14 amino acids long. V gave up 1 base and J gave up 0 bases, with 6 bases separating them. Germline V gene lookup returns CDR1 SEHNR and CDR2 FQNEAQ (reference sequence). This chain's CDR3 is CASSLDRDQETQYF. The CDR3 bases are TGTGCCAGCAGCTTAGATCGGGACCAAGAGACCCAGTACTTC. Filled out from reference TRBV7-9 and TRBJ2-5, the complete variable domain reads DTGVSQNPRHKITKRGQNVTFRCDPISEHNRLYWYRQTLGQGPEFLTYFQNEAQLEKSRLLSDRFSAERPKGSFSTLEIQRTEQGDSAMYLCASSLDRDQETQYFGPGTRLLVL.

This clonotype was detected only a few times. CDR3 residues: CASSRRGALSPPGELFF. The CDR3 bases are TGTGCCAGCAGTCGCCGGGGAGCTCTATCCCCTCCCGGGGAGCTGTTTTTT. The chain uses TRBV12-3 or TRBV12-4 and TRBJ2-2, with D possibly matching TRBD2 (5 bases). The CDR3 contains 17 residues. Deletions cut 5 bases from V and 6 bases from J, with 22 bases between.

Comments on this clonotype: An end of the junction differs from the germline gene, which may be a read error. The gene calls are TRBV10-3 and TRBJ1-2, with unresolved D. CDR1 is ENHRY and CDR2 is SYGVKD in the germline V gene. The CDR3 length is 14 residues. CDR3 sequence reads: CASSETGLGYGYTF. CDR3 nucleotides: TGTGCCAGCAGTGAAACGGGGTTGGGGTATGGCTACACCTTC.

This chain uses TRBV12-5 with TRBJ1-5, with 7 bases identical to TRBD1. J gave up 3 bases and V 1 base, and 9 bases lay outside the gene matches. There are 17 residues in the CDR3. From germline, CDR1 is LGHNT and CDR2 FRNRAP. CDR3 amino acids: CASGLGFRGQPNQPQHF. Here the CDR3 DNA reads TGTGCTAGTGGTTTGGGTTTCCGGGGACAGCCCAATCAGCCCCAGCATTTT.

This clonotype was recorded a few times. The V call is TRBV5-8, the J call TRBJ1-4, with 8 bases that match TRBD1. Germline values: CDR1 SGHTS, CDR2 YDEGEE. The CDR3 is made up of 13 amino acids. Trimming at V came to 4 bases and at J to 8 bases, leaving 4 bases not matched to a gene. CDR3 nucleotide sequence: TGTGCCAGCAGCCCCCGGGACAGGGAAAAACTGTTTTTT. Protein: CASSPRDREKLFF.

This sequence joins TRBV5-1 and TRBJ1-1, with a possible D match to TRBD1 (5 bases). Trimming left V 2 bases short and J 4 bases short, with 15 bases between. Germline CDR1 is SGHRS and CDR2 is YFSETQ. The CDR3 sequence is 15 residues long. CDR3 residues: CASSLPGTSGTEAFF. Here the CDR3 DNA reads TGCGCCAGCAGCTTACCCGGGACTAGCGGCACTGAAGCTTTCTTT.

In this sample, this clonotype turned up many times. The chain combines TRBV6-6 with TRBJ1-2; D is perhaps TRBD1 (5 bases). Trimming stripped 6 bases from V and 3 bases from J, with 14 bases between. The CDR3 loop spans 14 amino acids. Germline V CDR1 and CDR2: MNHNY, SVGAGI (reference sequence). CDR3 nucleotide sequence: TGTGCCAGCAGCCAGGGACGGAGCTACTATGGCTACACCTTC. It is translated as CASSQGRSYYGYTF.

This sequence joins TRBV7-9 and TRBJ2-2; D gene ambiguous. The J call may be faulty, since TRBJ2-3 better matches the DNA end. The CDR3 spans 13 residues. Germline loops: CDR1 SEHNR, CDR2 FQNEAQ (reference sequence). This chain's CDR3 is CASSLVDGDTQYF. In DNA form, the CDR3 reads TGTGCCAGCAGCTTAGTGGACGGGGATACGCAGTATTTT.

This clonotype was found many times. The gene calls are TRBV19 and TRBJ2-7; 7 bases map to TRBD1. With 8 bases clipped from V and 2 bases from J, the junction kept 12 bases outside the gene matches. From germline, CDR1 is LNHDA and CDR2 SQIVND (reference sequence). The CDR3 runs 15 residues. This CDR3 reads CASARGRDSTYEQYF. CDR3 sequence (DNA): TGTGCCAGTGCCCGGGGCCGGGACAGCACCTACGAGCAGTACTTC. The full variable domain, rest sourced from reference TRBV19 and TRBJ2-7, is DGGITQSPKYLFRKEGQNVTLSCEQNLNHDAMYWYRQDPGQGLRLIYYSQIVNDFQKGDIAEGYSVSREKKESFPLTVTSAQKNPTAFYLCASARGRDSTYEQYFGPGTRLTVT.

This clonotype was seen many times. The chain links TRBV10-3 to TRBJ1-2; 8 bases agree with TRBD1. The V and J ends lost 4 bases and 2 bases, in that order; junction bases with no gene match: 0. Germline CDR1 is ENHRY and CDR2 is SYGVKD. This CDR3 contains 13 residues. The CDR3 loop reads CAISGQGNYGYTF. The CDR3 region has the DNA TGTGCCATCAGTGGACAGGGGAACTATGGCTACACCTTC.

This chain uses TRBV5-1 with TRBJ1-4; TRBD1 matches 10 bases. V lost 5 bases to trimming and J lost 7 bases; unmatched junction nucleotides: 8. Germline CDR1 SGHRS, CDR2 YFSETQ. The CDR3 extends over 15 amino acids. CDR3 amino acids: CASSFVGQGVEKLFF. DNA of the CDR3: TGCGCCAGCAGTTTTGTAGGACAGGGGGTTGAAAAACTGTTTTTT.

This clonotype was seen many times. This chain uses TRBV6-5 with TRBJ2-7, with D unresolved. This CDR3 has 15 amino acids. With 0 bases removed from V and 2 bases from J, the gap between germline ends came to 11 bases. Germline V CDR1 and CDR2: MNHEY, SVGAGI. The CDR3 region is CASSYSVAAAYEQYF. The CDR3 DNA is TGTGCCAGCAGTTACTCCGTGGCAGCCGCCTACGAGCAGTACTTC.

This clonotype appeared many times. For the CDR3, the DNA is TGTGCCATCAGTGAACAGGGCCAAGATCAGCCCCAGCATTTT. Amino acids: CAISEQGQDQPQHF. The rearrangement joins TRBV10-3 to TRBJ1-5, with a possible D match to TRBD1 (6 bases). This CDR3 has 14 residues. The germline V gene has CDR1 ENHRY and CDR2 SYGVKD. V was trimmed by 3 bases and J by 5 bases, leaving 11 bases between them.

The J gene is TRBJ2-7, the V gene TRBV10-3; 8 positions agree with TRBD1. This CDR3 spans 14 amino acids. Germline assignment: CDR1 ENHRY and CDR2 SYGVKD. Trimming at V came to 6 bases and at J to 7 bases, leaving 11 bases not matched to a gene. The CDR3 sequence: CAIRTDRADNEQYF. CDR3 sequence (DNA): TGTGCCATCAGGACGGACAGGGCCGACAATGAGCAGTACTTC.

There are many counts of this clonotype. This rearrangement joins TRBV5-1 to TRBJ2-7; D is undetermined. Germline CDR1 and CDR2: SGHRS and YFSETQ. This CDR3 has 13 amino acids. V was pared by 5 bases and J by 1 base, with 10 bases between. The CDR3 loop reads CASRTGRSYEQYF. Here the CDR3 DNA reads TGCGCCAGCAGGACCGGGCGATCCTACGAGCAGTACTTC.

In its sample, this clonotype was seen a few times. The genes are TRBV6-5 and TRBJ2-7, with TRBD1 matching 10 bases. Germline V lookup: CDR1 MNHEY, CDR2 SVGAGI. The CDR3 has 15 amino acids. V was clipped by 7 bases and J by 0 bases; unmatched bases: 6. The CDR3 here is CASKPGQGSSYEQYF. The CDR3 DNA reads as TGTGCCAGCAAACCGGGACAGGGGTCCTCCTACGAGCAGTACTTC.

The chain combines TRBV7-8 with TRBJ1-3; possible D gene TRBD1, 5 bases. This CDR3 spans 16 amino acids. V dropped 3 bases and J dropped 0 bases, with 12 bases sitting between them. Per the germline V gene, CDR1 is SGHVS and CDR2 is FQNEAQ. The CDR3: CASSFRDGTSGNTIYF. As DNA, the CDR3 is TGTGCCAGCAGCTTCCGGGACGGCACCTCTGGAAACACCATATATTTT.

This clonotype was detected a few times. The CDR3: CASSWTGYPYEQYF. CDR3 DNA: TGTGCCAGCAGCTGGACAGGGTACCCCTACGAGCAGTACTTC. V is TRBV5-6 and J is TRBJ2-7; 8 positions match TRBD1. The CDR3 contains 14 residues. V was clipped by 3 bases and J by 2 bases; unmatched bases: 4. The germline V gene has CDR1 SGHDT and CDR2 YYEEEE.

This clonotype was observed at least ten times. The chain is built from TRBV2 and TRBJ2-7; 7 positions match TRBD2. This CDR3 contains 14 residues. Trimming removed 4 bases from V and 0 bases from J; junction bases left unmatched: 3. Germline V lookup: CDR1 SNHLY, CDR2 FYNNEI. CDR3 coding DNA: TGTGCCAGCAGTGCGCGGACTAGCTCCTACGAGCAGTACTTC. Protein sequence: CASSARTSSYEQYF.

This chain links TRBV29-1 with TRBJ2-3; D perhaps matches TRBD2 (6 bases). The CDR3 sequence is 13 residues long. V dropped 3 bases and J dropped 3 bases, with 10 bases sitting between them. The V gene's germline CDR1 is SQVTM and CDR2 ANQGSEA. Here the CDR3 reads CSVEGGSTDTQYF. CDR3 sequence (DNA): TGCAGCGTTGAGGGAGGTTCGACAGATACGCAGTATTTT.

The table lists this clonotype with many counts. V and J are TRBV11-2 and TRBJ1-2; 8 bases agree with TRBD1. The V and J ends lost 5 bases and 4 bases, in that order; junction bases with no gene match: 12. The CDR3 loop spans 16 amino acids. Germline V gives CDR1 SGHAT, CDR2 FQNNGV. The CDR3 loop is CASSQTRQGNSYGYTF. CDR3 nucleotide sequence: TGTGCCAGCAGCCAAACGCGACAGGGGAATAGCTATGGCTACACCTTC.